This is a list of T cell receptor beta chains from one sample in a study of cytomegalovirus exposure and HLA in healthy donors. Clones were read by immunoSEQ multiplex PCR, and TCRdb kept only the in-frame ones, dropping some. The repertoire includes 170,000 or so clones, around three quarters of them detected once, and 1% sits in the top ten. The sample taken for sequencing was PBMCs. Receptors originate from a woman aged 45-65 years in good health and CMV-seropositive. The CDR3 runs from the conserved cysteine through the conserved F or W. The order of the fields is clone size, V gene, D gene, J gene, CDR3 DNA, CDR3 protein. D genes are given only for firm matches. Clone size, where shown, is once, few, many, or a class for clones that have expanded.

clone size: few; V gene: TRBV7-8; D gene: NA; J gene: TRBJ2-7; CDR3 DNA: TGTGCCAGCAGCTTAGCTTCAGGGGGGTACGAGCAGTACTTC; CDR3 protein: CASSLASGGYEQYF
clone size: NA; V gene: TRBV7-9; D gene: TRBD2; J gene: TRBJ2-7; CDR3 DNA: TGTGCCAGCAGCCCGGGAGGGCCCTACGAGCAGTACTTC; CDR3 protein: CASSPGGPYEQYF
clone size: NA; V gene: TRBV11-2; D gene: NA; J gene: TRBJ1-4; CDR3 DNA: TGTGCCAGCAGCTTAGGCCAGGGCCCCCCAAATGAAAAACTGTTTTTT; CDR3 protein: CASSLGQGPPNEKLFF
clone size: NA; V gene: TRBV28; D gene: TRBD2; J gene: TRBJ2-3; CDR3 DNA: TGTGCCAGCAGTTTTCGCGGGAGTGTGGATACGCAGTATTTT; CDR3 protein: CASSFRGSVDTQYF
clone size: NA; V gene: TRBV5-1; D gene: TRBD1; J gene: TRBJ1-1; CDR3 DNA: TGCGCCAGCAGCTTCCCCACCTGGGGTACAGGGGACACTGAAGCTTTCTTT; CDR3 protein: CASSFPTWGTGDTEAFF
clone size: NA; V gene: TRBV28; D gene: TRBD1; J gene: TRBJ2-5; CDR3 DNA: TGTGCCAGCAGTATTTACCCGGGACAGCAACAAGAGACCCAGTACTTC; CDR3 protein: CASSIYPGQQQETQYF
clone size: NA; V gene: TRBV30; D gene: TRBD2; J gene: TRBJ2-1; CDR3 DNA: TGTGCCTGGAGTAGCCTAGCGGGGTACAATGAGCAGTTCTTC; CDR3 protein: CAWSSLAGYNEQFF
clone size: NA; V gene: TRBV27; D gene: TRBD1; J gene: TRBJ1-6; CDR3 DNA: TGTGCCAGCAGTTTATCGACAGGGTTCGCACCCCTCCACTTT; CDR3 protein: CASSLSTGFAPLHF
clone size: NA; V gene: TRBV6-6; D gene: TRBD1; J gene: TRBJ2-5; CDR3 DNA: TGTGCCAGCAGAGACAGGGAAAGGGCACGAGAGACCCAGTACTTC; CDR3 protein: CASRDRERARETQYF
clone size: NA; V gene: TRBV2; D gene: NA; J gene: TRBJ1-2; CDR3 DNA: TGTGCCAGCAAACCCAACACCAGGGATGACAGCCTCGGCAACTATGGCTACACCTTC; CDR3 protein: CASKPNTRDDSLGNYGYTF
clone size: few; V gene: TRBV19; D gene: NA; J gene: TRBJ1-3; CDR3 DNA: TGTGCCAGTAGTATCGGCCGAGAGGATTCTGGAAACACCATATATTTT; CDR3 protein: CASSIGREDSGNTIYF
clone size: few; V gene: TRBV5-1; D gene: TRBD1; J gene: TRBJ2-7; CDR3 DNA: TGCGCCAGCAGTTTAATCGCTAGGGGACAGGGGGAAGGCGAGCAGTACTTC; CDR3 protein: CASSLIARGQGEGEQYF
clone size: once; V gene: TRBV14; D gene: NA; J gene: TRBJ1-3; CDR3 DNA: TGTGCCAGCAGCCCCCAACTGACATCAGGAAACACCATATATTTT; CDR3 protein: CASSPQLTSGNTIYF
clone size: few; V gene: TRBV6-4; D gene: NA; J gene: TRBJ2-1; CDR3 DNA: TGTGCCAGCAGTGGCCGCGGGCAGCGCGGTTACAATGAGCAGTTCTTC; CDR3 protein: CASSGRGQRGYNEQFF
clone size: NA; V gene: TRBV4-1; D gene: NA; J gene: TRBJ2-1; CDR3 DNA: TGCGCCAGCAGCCGAGCCCAAAACCGGGATAATGAGCAGTTCTTC; CDR3 protein: CASSRAQNRDNEQFF
clone size: NA; V gene: TRBV5-5; D gene: TRBD1; J gene: TRBJ2-1; CDR3 DNA: TGTGCCAGCAGGACCTCAGGACAGGACGCTAATGAGCAGTTCTTC; CDR3 protein: CASRTSGQDANEQFF
clone size: NA; V gene: TRBV28; D gene: TRBD1; J gene: TRBJ2-7; CDR3 DNA: TGTGCCAGCAGTTTATTTAACCCGGGACAGGGTCGAGGAGAGCAGTACTTC; CDR3 protein: CASSLFNPGQGRGEQYF
clone size: NA; V gene: TRBV7-2; D gene: NA; J gene: TRBJ2-5; CDR3 DNA: TGTGCCAGCAGCTTAGACCGAGTCGGGGGGACCCAGTACTTC; CDR3 protein: CASSLDRVGGTQYF
clone size: NA; V gene: TRBV11-2; D gene: NA; J gene: TRBJ2-1; CDR3 DNA: TGTGCCAGCAGCCCCCCGCCCACTGGCAATGAGCAGTTCTTC; CDR3 protein: CASSPPPTGNEQFF
clone size: NA; V gene: TRBV2; D gene: NA; J gene: TRBJ1-6; CDR3 DNA: TGTGCCAGCAGTGCATACAATCCCCTCCACTTT; CDR3 protein: CASSAYNPLHF
clone size: NA; V gene: TRBV6-6; D gene: NA; J gene: TRBJ1-4; CDR3 DNA: TGTGCCAGCAGGGAACTCGAAGGGGAGGGAGAAAAACTGTTTTTT; CDR3 protein: CASRELEGEGEKLFF
clone size: once; V gene: TRBV11-2; D gene: NA; J gene: TRBJ2-7; CDR3 DNA: TGTGCCAGCAGCGTATCCTACGAGCAGTACTTC; CDR3 protein: CASSVSYEQYF
clone size: NA; V gene: TRBV4-1; D gene: NA; J gene: TRBJ2-1; CDR3 DNA: TGCGCCAGCAGCCAAGGTCAGGGGATTGGTGAGCAGTTCTTC; CDR3 protein: CASSQGQGIGEQFF
clone size: NA; V gene: TRBV7-3; D gene: NA; J gene: TRBJ2-3; CDR3 DNA: TGTGCCAGCAGCGGGAGCGCCCCGAAAGATACGCAGTATTTT; CDR3 protein: CASSGSAPKDTQYF
clone size: NA; V gene: TRBV7-7; D gene: TRBD2; J gene: TRBJ2-1; CDR3 DNA: TGTGCTAGCAGCCCGGGACTAGCGGGAGTCCTTGGTGAGCAGTTCTTC; CDR3 protein: CASSPGLAGVLGEQFF
clone size: NA; V gene: TRBV28; D gene: NA; J gene: TRBJ1-1; CDR3 DNA: TGTGCCAGCAGTTTGGGTAGCATCCTAGCTTTCTTT; CDR3 protein: CASSLGSILAFF
clone size: once; V gene: TRBV9; D gene: NA; J gene: TRBJ2-1; CDR3 DNA: TGTGCCAGCAGCGTAGCCCAGGGCGAGTACAATGAGCAGTTCTTC; CDR3 protein: CASSVAQGEYNEQFF
clone size: once; V gene: TRBV9; D gene: NA; J gene: TRBJ2-1; CDR3 DNA: TGTGCCAGCAGCGCTAAGGGGGAGGGCAACAATGAGCAGTTCTTC; CDR3 protein: CASSAKGEGNNEQFF
clone size: NA; V gene: TRBV28; D gene: TRBD1; J gene: TRBJ1-2; CDR3 DNA: TGTGCCAGCGGCATCACAGGGGGCGTCTATGGCTACACCTTC; CDR3 protein: CASGITGGVYGYTF
clone size: few; V gene: TRBV18; D gene: NA; J gene: TRBJ1-4; CDR3 DNA: TGTGCCAGCTCACCACGCTGGCGCGGCGAAAAACTGTTTTTT; CDR3 protein: CASSPRWRGEKLFF
clone size: NA; V gene: TRBV7-9; D gene: TRBD1; J gene: TRBJ2-7; CDR3 DNA: TGTGCCAGCAGCTTAGTCTCGGACAGGTTGTACGAGCAGTACTTC; CDR3 protein: CASSLVSDRLYEQYF
clone size: once; V gene: TRBV23-1; D gene: NA; J gene: TRBJ2-1; CDR3 DNA: TGCGCCAGCAGTCAATCGGTGGGGGCGCAGCGGTTCTTC; CDR3 protein: CASSQSVGAQRFF
clone size: NA; V gene: TRBV18; D gene: NA; J gene: TRBJ1-1; CDR3 DNA: TGTGCCAGCTCACCAATCCTTGACACGAACACTGAAGCTTTCTTT; CDR3 protein: CASSPILDTNTEAFF
clone size: NA; V gene: TRBV5-1; D gene: NA; J gene: TRBJ2-4; CDR3 DNA: TGCGCCAGCAGTGATAGGGGGGGTGGAAACATTCAGTACTTC; CDR3 protein: CASSDRGGGNIQYF
clone size: NA; V gene: TRBV5-1; D gene: TRBD1; J gene: TRBJ1-2; CDR3 DNA: TGCGCCAGCAGCTTTCCAGGGGGCCGCGGCTACACCTTC; CDR3 protein: CASSFPGGRGYTF
clone size: NA; V gene: TRBV6-5; D gene: NA; J gene: TRBJ1-1; CDR3 DNA: TGTGCCAGCAGTCCACGGGTGAACACTGAAGCTTTCTTT; CDR3 protein: CASSPRVNTEAFF
clone size: NA; V gene: TRBV5-8; D gene: NA; J gene: TRBJ1-1; CDR3 DNA: TGTGCCAGCAGATCTGGACAGACCCTCCAGAACACTGAAGCTTTCTTT; CDR3 protein: CASRSGQTLQNTEAFF
clone size: once; V gene: TRBV7-2; D gene: TRBD2; J gene: TRBJ2-5; CDR3 DNA: TGTGCCAGCAGCTTCGTAGCGGGAGGGCTTCAAGAGACCCAGTACTTC; CDR3 protein: CASSFVAGGLQETQYF
clone size: NA; V gene: TRBV6-1; D gene: TRBD2; J gene: TRBJ2-1; CDR3 DNA: TGTGCCAGCAGTGAACTTGCGGGAGCGTACAATGAGCAGTTCTTC; CDR3 protein: CASSELAGAYNEQFF
clone size: NA; V gene: TRBV7-2; D gene: NA; J gene: TRBJ2-1; CDR3 DNA: TGTGCCAGCAGCTCACTACCGAGCTCCTACAATGAGCAGTTCTTC; CDR3 protein: CASSSLPSSYNEQFF
clone size: NA; V gene: TRBV18; D gene: NA; J gene: TRBJ2-7; CDR3 DNA: TGTGCCAGCTCGCCAAGACAGGACTACGAGCAGTACTTC; CDR3 protein: CASSPRQDYEQYF
clone size: NA; V gene: TRBV4-2; D gene: TRBD1; J gene: TRBJ2-3; CDR3 DNA: TGTGCCAGCAGCCAAGCAATCGGGACAGGGTACCGCACAGATACGCAGTATTTT; CDR3 protein: CASSQAIGTGYRTDTQYF
clone size: NA; V gene: TRBV7-9; D gene: NA; J gene: TRBJ1-4; CDR3 DNA: TGTGCCAGCAGCTTATCGGGGTTTAATGAAAAACTGTTTTTT; CDR3 protein: CASSLSGFNEKLFF
clone size: NA; V gene: TRBV18; D gene: TRBD1; J gene: TRBJ2-7; CDR3 DNA: TGTGCCAGCTCACCAAGGCGGACAGGGAATACCTACGAGCAGTACTTC; CDR3 protein: CASSPRRTGNTYEQYF
clone size: NA; V gene: TRBV7-9; D gene: NA; J gene: TRBJ2-7; CDR3 DNA: TGTTCCAGCAGTCCCCTAGCGAACTCCTACGAGCAGTACTTC; CDR3 protein: CSSSPLANSYEQYF
clone size: NA; V gene: TRBV6-5; D gene: NA; J gene: TRBJ2-3; CDR3 DNA: TGTGCCAGCGAAGTGGCGGGGACAGATACGCAGTATTTT; CDR3 protein: CASEVAGTDTQYF
clone size: few; V gene: TRBV7-2; D gene: NA; J gene: TRBJ2-7; CDR3 DNA: TGTGCCAGCAGCTTGACAGACGAGCAGTACTTC; CDR3 protein: CASSLTDEQYF
clone size: few; V gene: TRBV5-1; D gene: TRBD1; J gene: TRBJ1-1; CDR3 DNA: TGCGCCAGCAGCTTGGCCAAAGGAGGGGGCGCAGGCACTGAAGCTTTCTTT; CDR3 protein: CASSLAKGGGAGTEAFF
clone size: NA; V gene: TRBV19; D gene: NA; J gene: TRBJ1-1; CDR3 DNA: TGTGCCAGTAGTAGGAGGGGACAAGCTTTCTTT; CDR3 protein: CASSRRGQAFF